This entry is about one T cell receptor beta chain. The assay was immunoSEQ multiplex PCR, and TCRdb's table has in-frame clones only and misses some. The table includes hundreds of thousands of clones, around 75% detected once. This record comes from a study of cytotoxic CD8 clonotypes in ibrutinib-treated CLL. The overall study: Response sampling took place at median 12 months of treatment, range 6 to 36.

This CDR3 spans 14 amino acids. Germline assignment: CDR1 SGDLS and CDR2 YYNGEE. V lost 0 bases, J lost 8 bases, and 14 bases lay in between. The TCR sequence derives from a human donor with chronic lymphocytic leukemia. The sequencing here drew on PBMCs, taken after 12 months of ibrutinib treatment. The genes are TRBV9 and TRBJ1-2, with unresolved D. This CDR3 is CASSVANDNVGYTF. In nucleotides, the CDR3 is TGTGCCAGCAGCGTAGCTAACGACAATGTGGGCTACACCTTC. The whole variable domain, filled in from reference TRBV9 and TRBJ1-2, reads DSGVTQTPKHLITATGQRVTLRCSPRSGDLSVYWYQQSLDQGLQFLIQYYNGEERAKGNILERFSAQQFPDLHSELNLSSLELGDSALYFCASSVANDNVGYTFGSGTRLTVV.